This passage covers 15 T cell receptor beta chains from one sample sequenced in a study of CXCR3-negative and CXCR3-positive naive CD8 T cells. General study points: Greater hydrophobicity was found in TRB CDR3s of CXCR3-positive naive cells than of CXCR3-negative naive cells.

What these receptors recognize is not known. TRB cDNA libraries were made by UMI-labeled 5' RACE. TCRdb re-called the 5' RACE reads and gives one entry per CDR3 protein, without DNA. The sample yields 75,000 to 100,000 distinct CDR3 sequences, of which the top ten take up 0.82%. Sequencing used naive CXCR3+ CD8+ T cells from blood. Sample subset: CD45RO-CCR7+CD27+CD95- naive CD8+ T cells expressing CXCR3 (TNR3+). The receptors derive from a human donor in good health. Some clones in this sample may be carry-over from other donors' samples.

This rearrangement joins TRBV10-3 to TRBJ1-5; TCRdb gives TRBD1 as the D gene, but with no DNA this cannot be confirmed. The germline V gene has CDR1 ENHRY and CDR2 SYGVKD. The CDR3 length is 15 residues. CDR3: CAISESDSSNQPQHF.

This chain connects TRBV29-1 to TRBJ1-4. The CDR3 extends over 14 amino acids. Germline V lookup: CDR1 SQVTM, CDR2 ANQGSEA. Here the CDR3 reads CSVDEGGLGEKLFF.

The chain combines TRBV3-1 with TRBJ2-2. Germline CDR1 and CDR2: LGHDT and YNNKEL (reference sequence). The CDR3 loop spans 14 amino acids. This CDR3 reads CASSQGSGTGELFF.

The chain carries TRBV29-1 and TRBJ2-7; absent DNA, TCRdb's TRBD2 call cannot be checked. This CDR3 has 13 residues. Germline V gene data show CDR1 as SQVTM and CDR2 as ANQGSEA. The CDR3 protein is CSVVTSSSYEQYF.

This chain joins TRBV9 and TRBJ1-1; the D gene TCRdb calls, TRBD1, cannot be checked with no DNA. The CDR3 consists of 15 residues. Germline V gene lookup returns CDR1 SGDLS and CDR2 YYNGEE. CDR3 sequence: CASSPSQGAPTEAFF.

The gene calls are TRBV9 and TRBJ2-5; TCRdb's assignment of TRBD1 cannot be checked, as there is no DNA. The CDR3 contains 15 residues. Germline CDR1 reads SGDLS; CDR2 reads YYNGEE. CDR3 amino acids: CASSGDGGSGETQYF.

The chain joins TRBV6-6 to TRBJ2-1; checking the TCRdb D call of TRBD2 is not possible without DNA. Germline CDR1 is MNHNY and CDR2 is SVGAGI (reference sequence). The CDR3 is made up of 15 amino acids. This chain's CDR3 is CASSYGLAGVHEQFF.

The V call is TRBV5-8, the J call TRBJ2-7; the D gene TCRdb calls, TRBD1, cannot be checked with no DNA. The CDR3 runs to 14 residues. Germline-derived CDR1 and CDR2 are SGHTS and YDEGEE. The CDR3 sequence: CASSPDRVDYEQYF.

The V gene is TRBV29-1, the J gene TRBJ2-1. The germline V gene encodes CDR1 SQVTM and CDR2 ANQGSEA. The CDR3 loop spans 15 amino acids. This CDR3 reads CSVEVLGTAYNEQFF.

The chain combines TRBV28 with TRBJ2-7. The CDR3 consists of 14 residues. Germline-derived CDR1 and CDR2 are MDHEN and SYDVKM. CDR3 residues: CASTNLQEIYEQYF.

The V call is TRBV20-1, the J call TRBJ2-7; the TCRdb D gene call, TRBD1, has no DNA to confirm it. The CDR3 runs to 13 residues. Germline CDR1 DFQATT, CDR2 SNEGSKA (reference sequence). The CDR3 sequence is CSAEGTGAYEQYF.

The chain carries TRBV29-1 and TRBJ2-7; TCRdb names TRBD1, which stays unverified in the absence of DNA. From germline, CDR1 is SQVTM and CDR2 ANQGSEA. This CDR3 contains 14 residues. The CDR3 sequence: CSVDGAGEPYEQYF.

V and J are TRBV5-1 and TRBJ2-3; TCRdb picks TRBD1, but there is no DNA to check that call. This CDR3 contains 15 residues. Looked up from germline, CDR1 is SGHRS and CDR2 is YFSETQ. The CDR3 is CASSLRQGGTDTQYF.

The CDR3 loop is CASSQERAGGTPNEQFF. The chain uses TRBV4-3 and TRBJ2-1; absent DNA, TCRdb's TRBD2 call cannot be checked. CDR3 length: 17 amino acids. CDR1 is LGHNA, CDR2 YSLEER, per germline.

Here the CDR3 reads CASSLGWTIHGYTF. The chain joins TRBV12-3 or TRBV12-4 to TRBJ1-2. The CDR3 loop spans 14 amino acids.